These T cell receptor beta chains were read from a single sample in a study of CD8 T cells in ankylosing spondylitis. MiXCR, run by TCRdb on the 5' RACE reads, gives a single entry per CDR3 protein. The data show roughly 150,000 distinct CDR3 sequences, with approximately 32% seen just once and 5.5% to 7.5% held by the top ten. The sequenced sample was synovial fluid, either unsorted or a sorted T cell fraction (not recorded which). These receptors were collected from a male donor with ankylosing spondylitis. Each CDR3 is given with its conserved first and last residue. Fields, in order: V gene, J gene, clone size, D gene, CDR3 length, CDR3 DNA, CDR3 protein. D genes are given only for firm matches. Some rows mark clone size as missing; the rest say once, few, many or name a class of expanded clone.

V: TRBV27
J: TRBJ2-1
size: NA
D: NA
length: 14
DNA: TGTGCCAGCAGTTTTACAGAAAAGTACAATGAGCAGTTCTTC
CDR3: CASSFTEKYNEQFF

V: TRBV12-3/TRBV12-4
J: TRBJ1-1
size: few
D: TRBD1
length: 14
DNA: TGTGCCAGCAGTGTCGACAGGGGGAACACTGAAGCTTTCTTT
CDR3: CASSVDRGNTEAFF

V: TRBV10-3
J: TRBJ2-7
size: NA
D: NA
length: 15
DNA: TGTGCCATCAGTGACCCGGGGACCTACTCCTACGAGCAGTACTTC
CDR3: CAISDPGTYSYEQYF

V: TRBV20-1
J: TRBJ1-2
size: many
D: TRBD1
length: 14
DNA: TGCAGTGCCCTCCGACAGGGGATACGAGATGGCTACACCTTC
CDR3: CSALRQGIRDGYTF

V: TRBV3-1
J: TRBJ1-1
size: many
D: NA
length: 14
DNA: TGTGCCAGCAGCCAAGTCGACCGTTGGACTGAAGCTTTCTTT
CDR3: CASSQVDRWTEAFF

V: TRBV11-2
J: TRBJ2-7
size: NA
D: TRBD2
length: 15
DNA: TGTGCCAGCAGCCCTATAGCGGGCGCGTCCTACGAGCAGTACTTC
CDR3: CASSPIAGASYEQYF

V: TRBV18
J: TRBJ2-3
size: NA
D: NA
length: 17
DNA: TGTGCCAGCTCACCGCCCAGGGGGGCCCCGGACACAGATACGCAGTATTTT
CDR3: CASSPPRGAPDTDTQYF

V: TRBV18
J: TRBJ1-2
size: NA
D: NA
length: 15
DNA: TGTGCCAGCTCACCCCAGGGGCGAGCTAACTATGGCTACACCTTC
CDR3: CASSPQGRANYGYTF

V: TRBV6-2/TRBV6-3
J: TRBJ2-7
size: once
D: NA
length: 13
DNA: TGTGCCAGCACCCTGACTAGGGACTACGAGCAGTACTTC
CDR3: CASTLTRDYEQYF

V: TRBV7-9
J: TRBJ2-4
size: NA
D: NA
length: 14
DNA: TGTGCCAGCAGCTTATGGCCAGGGGGGGACATTCAGTACTTC
CDR3: CASSLWPGGDIQYF

V: TRBV20-1
J: TRBJ1-1
size: NA
D: TRBD1
length: 16
DNA: TGCAGTGCTAGAAAGTCAGGGGGGTTGCTTGGGACTGAAGCTTTCTTT
CDR3: CSARKSGGLLGTEAFF

V: TRBV9
J: TRBJ2-2
size: few
D: TRBD2
length: 18
DNA: TGTGCCAGCAGCGCTCCTCTTCCTAGCGGGGTGAACACCGGGGAGCTGTTTTTT
CDR3: CASSAPLPSGVNTGELFF

V: TRBV7-8
J: TRBJ2-4
size: many
D: NA
length: 14
DNA: TGTGCCAGCAGCTTAGCTACGGGCGGGAACATTCAGTACTTC
CDR3: CASSLATGGNIQYF

V: TRBV12-3/TRBV12-4
J: TRBJ2-2
size: few
D: TRBD1
length: 14
DNA: TGTGCCAGCAGTTTGAGCAGGGGGTCCGGGGAGCTGTTTTTT
CDR3: CASSLSRGSGELFF

V: TRBV6-2/TRBV6-3
J: TRBJ2-2
size: few
D: TRBD2
length: 21
DNA: TGTGCCAGCAGTTACCTCTTTTCTGGGACTAGCGGGTTCTGGAGCCCCGGGGAGCTGTTTTTT
CDR3: CASSYLFSGTSGFWSPGELFF

V: TRBV3-1
J: TRBJ1-2
size: many
D: NA
length: 13
DNA: TGTGCCAGCAGCCAAGACGGGGGGTATGGCTACACCTTC
CDR3: CASSQDGGYGYTF

V: TRBV18
J: TRBJ2-7
size: NA
D: TRBD2
length: 15
DNA: TGTGCCAGCTCACCAACAGCGGGGGAATCCTACGAGCAGTACTTC
CDR3: CASSPTAGESYEQYF

V: TRBV5-1
J: TRBJ1-1
size: few
D: NA
length: 13
DNA: TGCGCCAGCAGCTTGTTACAGGACACTGAAGCTTTCTTT
CDR3: CASSLLQDTEAFF

V: TRBV6-4
J: TRBJ2-2
size: NA
D: NA
length: 13
DNA: TGTGCCAGCAGTGTAGGGTACACCGGGGAGCTGTTTTTT
CDR3: CASSVGYTGELFF

V: TRBV6-2/TRBV6-3
J: TRBJ2-1
size: few
D: NA
length: 12
DNA: TGTGCCAGCAGTTACGGGGAGCAGGGCCGATTCTTC
CDR3: CASSYGEQGRFF

V: TRBV20-1
J: TRBJ2-3
size: NA
D: TRBD2
length: 16
DNA: TGCAGTGCTACGGCCAAAGCGGGGTATGGCACAGATACGCAGTATTTT
CDR3: CSATAKAGYGTDTQYF

V: TRBV11-2
J: TRBJ2-1
size: NA
D: TRBD2
length: 15
DNA: TGTGCCAGCAGGTTAGCGGGGGGTTGGAACAATGAGCAGTTCTTC
CDR3: CASRLAGGWNNEQFF

V: TRBV7-2
J: TRBJ2-2
size: large
D: NA
length: 16
DNA: TGTGCCAGCAGCCCCCATCGGTCCACGGGGGCCGGGGAGCTGTTTTTT
CDR3: CASSPHRSTGAGELFF

V: TRBV20-1
J: TRBJ2-5
size: NA
D: NA
length: 13
DNA: TGCAGTGCTAGAGTTTGGGCCCAAGAGACCCAGTACTTC
CDR3: CSARVWAQETQYF